This TCR beta chain was captured in a study of low-dose radiotherapy and immunotherapy resistance in tumors. Overall study context: Patients were treated with intravenous nivolumab at 240 mg every two weeks and were also dosed with ipilimumab at 1 mg/kg every six weeks.

This clonotype was detected only once. One end of the junction does not line up with germline, which may come from a read error. Gene-specific TRAV and TRBV primers were used for first-strand cDNA, covering alpha and beta chains. PCR amplification of the TCRs was performed with Phusion for 20 to 25 PCR cycles, and it relied on a constant-region primer together with a V-primer adapter. TCRdb fed the reads into MiXCR, producing one record per CDR3 protein. The sample has 15,000 to 20,000 distinct CDR3 sequences, roughly 70% seen once. The receptor was derived from a human donor with advanced metastatic prostate, ovarian, gallbladder or colorectal cancer (not recorded which). This table probably holds off-target reads from a library built for another chain.

CDR3 sequence: CASTGRGVDTEAFF. The CDR3 DNA follows: TGTGCCAGCACCGGTCGGGGGGTCGACACTGAAGCTTTCTTC. This chain connects TRBV7-9 to TRBJ1-1; TRBD1 is a possible D gene (5 bases). CDR3 length: 14 amino acids. Germline loops: CDR1 SEHNR, CDR2 FQNEAQ (reference sequence).